The T cell receptor (beta chain) described here comes from a study of a mutant IDH1 vaccine in newly diagnosed glioma. Profiling relied on immunoSEQ multiplex PCR, and the TCRdb table lists in-frame clones only, not all of them. The sample has about 33,000 clones, 80% seen once. The time point denotes: week 35, safety follow-up. A single vaccine dose contained 300 ug of mutant IDH1 20-mer peptide, and topical imiquimod was used with it. Points on this clone: The antigen remains undetermined.

V was pared by 3 bases and J by 1 base, with 1 base of the junction left unmatched. Germline V gene lookup returns CDR1 LGHNA and CDR2 YSLEER. The CDR3 is 15 amino acids. This receptor was obtained from a man aged 40-50 years with glioma. Some clones in this sample may be carry-over from other donors' samples. The material was PBMCs, obtained from a glioma patient whose treatment included an IDH1 peptide vaccine. V and J are TRBV4-3 and TRBJ2-7, with 12 nucleotides matching TRBD2. CDR3 bases: TGCGCCAGCAGCCAGACTAGCGGGGGATCCTACGAGCAGTACTTC. This encodes CASSQTSGGSYEQYF.